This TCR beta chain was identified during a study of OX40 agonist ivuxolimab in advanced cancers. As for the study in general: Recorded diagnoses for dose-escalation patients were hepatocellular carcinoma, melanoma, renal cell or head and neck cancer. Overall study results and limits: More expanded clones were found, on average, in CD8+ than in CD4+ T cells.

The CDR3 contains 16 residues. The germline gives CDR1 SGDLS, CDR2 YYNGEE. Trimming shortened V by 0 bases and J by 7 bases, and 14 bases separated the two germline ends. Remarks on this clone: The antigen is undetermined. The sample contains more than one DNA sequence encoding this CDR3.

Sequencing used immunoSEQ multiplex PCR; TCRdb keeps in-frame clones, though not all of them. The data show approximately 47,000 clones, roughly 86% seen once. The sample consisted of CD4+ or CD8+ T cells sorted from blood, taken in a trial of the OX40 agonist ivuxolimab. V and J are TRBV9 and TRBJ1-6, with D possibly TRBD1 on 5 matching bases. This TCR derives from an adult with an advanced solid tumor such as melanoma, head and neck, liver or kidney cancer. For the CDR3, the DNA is TGTGCCAGCAGCGTAGGTGAGGGGCAATGGAATTCACCCCTCCACTTT. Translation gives CASSVGEGQWNSPLHF.